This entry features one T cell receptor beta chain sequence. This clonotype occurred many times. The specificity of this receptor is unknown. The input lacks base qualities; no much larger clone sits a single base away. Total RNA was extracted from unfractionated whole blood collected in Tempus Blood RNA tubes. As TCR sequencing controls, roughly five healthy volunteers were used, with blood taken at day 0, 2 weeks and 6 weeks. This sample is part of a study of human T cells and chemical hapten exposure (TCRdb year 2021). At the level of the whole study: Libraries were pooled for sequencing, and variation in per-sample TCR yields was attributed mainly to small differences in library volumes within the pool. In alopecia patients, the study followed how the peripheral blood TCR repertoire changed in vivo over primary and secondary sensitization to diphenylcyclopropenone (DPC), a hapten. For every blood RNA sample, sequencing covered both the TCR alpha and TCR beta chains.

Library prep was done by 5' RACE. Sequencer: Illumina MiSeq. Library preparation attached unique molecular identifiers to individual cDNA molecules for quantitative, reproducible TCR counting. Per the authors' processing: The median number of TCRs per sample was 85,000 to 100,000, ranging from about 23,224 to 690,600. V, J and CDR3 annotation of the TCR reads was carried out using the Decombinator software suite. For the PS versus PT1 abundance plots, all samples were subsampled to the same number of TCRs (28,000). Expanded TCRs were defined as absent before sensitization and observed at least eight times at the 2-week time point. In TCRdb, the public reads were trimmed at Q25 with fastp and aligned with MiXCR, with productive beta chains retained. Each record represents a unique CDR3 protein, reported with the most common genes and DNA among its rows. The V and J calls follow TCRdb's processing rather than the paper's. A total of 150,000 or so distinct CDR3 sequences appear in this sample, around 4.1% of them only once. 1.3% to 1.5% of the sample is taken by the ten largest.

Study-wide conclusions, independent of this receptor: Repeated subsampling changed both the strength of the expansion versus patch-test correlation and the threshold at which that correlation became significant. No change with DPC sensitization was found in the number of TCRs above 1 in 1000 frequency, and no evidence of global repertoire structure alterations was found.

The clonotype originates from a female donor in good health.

CDR3 protein: CASSYSSGGLNTEAFF. The nucleotide sequence reads as follows: TGTGCCAGCAGTTACTCGTCAGGGGGCCTGAACACTGAAGCTTTCTTT. Recombination linked TRBV6-6 to TRBJ1-1; the junction holds 8 bases that match TRBD1. CDR1 and CDR2, looked up from the germline V gene (reference sequence), are MNHNY and SVGAGI. The CDR3 runs 16 amino acids, cysteine and phenylalanine included. Just CDR3 DNA is preserved here, 48 bases in frame from base 1. V is trimmed back by 0 bases and J by 0 bases, and the junction contains 3 bases that no gene match accounts for.